This T cell receptor beta chain was obtained from a study of T-cell reconstitution after alpha-beta-depleted transplantation in children. V shed 5 bases and J shed 9 bases, with 20 bases lying between them. CDR3 length: 15 amino acids. Germline lookup yields CDR1 MDHEN and CDR2 SYDVKM. A library of TCRbeta sequences, prepared with unique molecular identifiers, was generated. TCRdb reanalysed the PCR reads using MiXCR and keeps one entry per CDR3 protein. Altogether a few hundred thousand distinct CDR3 sequences are present, over 25% being singletons, with the ten largest covering just over 35%. The sample here was PBMCs, taken before TCRalphabeta/CD19-depleted stem cell transplant. The sequence was obtained from a boy less than two years old with Wiskott-Aldrich syndrome, due to receive a stem cell transplant. The rearrangement joins TRBV28 to TRBJ2-1; tentative D call: TRBD2 (6 bases). The CDR3 region has the DNA TGTGCCAGCAGTCCAGGGCCGGGACTCCTGGTTGAGCAGTTCTTC. It yields the protein CASSPGPGLLVEQFF.